This T cell receptor (beta chain) stems from a study of blood T cell repertoires in COVID-19. Study-level background: Acute and convalescent COVID-19 specimens originated in the United States, Italy and Spain.

The repertoire was sequenced with immunoSEQ multiplex PCR; TCRdb's copy has only in-frame clones and lacks some. The data hold a few hundred thousand clones, with around 89% observed a single time. Germline V gene lookup returns CDR1 SGDLS and CDR2 YYNGEE. The CDR3 has 15 residues. V lost 0 bases, J lost 7 bases, and 7 bases stayed unmatched. The V and J genes are TRBV9 and TRBJ2-7; 10 nucleotides agree with TRBD2. This TCR was recovered from a woman in her 50s with active or convalescent COVID-19. The specimen was peripheral blood. In DNA, the CDR3 is TGTGCCAGCAGCGTAGGAGCTAGCGGGAGTGGTGAGCAGTACTTC. It yields the protein CASSVGASGSGEQYF. Drawing the rest from reference TRBV9 and TRBJ2-7, the complete variable domain is DSGVTQTPKHLITATGQRVTLRCSPRSGDLSVYWYQQSLDQGLQFLIQYYNGEERAKGNILERFSAQQFPDLHSELNLSSLELGDSALYFCASSVGASGSGEQYFGPGTRLTVT.